This T cell receptor (beta chain) originates from a study of control samples from healthy donors and cancer patients. Generated by immunoSEQ multiplex PCR, the TCRdb table keeps only in-frame clones and is missing some. The sample holds approximately 76,000 clones; approximately 80% are singletons and the top ten take 11%. In germline, CDR1 is ENHRY, CDR2 SYGVKD. The CDR3 has 15 residues. V dropped 6 bases and J dropped 1; count of bases not matched to a gene: 4. The chain uses TRBV10-3 and TRBJ2-7; TRBD1 aligns across 12 bases. This sequence was found in a man aged 55 to 70 with head and neck cancer. Sequencing was carried out using PBMCs. This CDR3 is CAISPGQGASYEQYF. Here the CDR3 DNA reads TGTGCCATCAGCCCGGGACAGGGGGCTTCCTACGAGCAGTACTTC.